These 18 T cell receptor beta chains were all obtained from the same sample, sequenced in a study of post-analysis software for immune sequencing data. Unique molecular identifiers were carried by the TCR beta cDNA libraries. One entry per CDR3 protein results from TCRdb running MiXCR on the PCR reads. Found here are approximately 730,000 distinct CDR3 sequences, 46% of them singletons; the top ten hold 4.9%. Study outcomes and limitations: Four to six TRBV segments were more frequent in patients than controls; TRBV5-6, TRBV5-1 and TRBV20-1 belonged to this group.

For these receptors, no antigen is known. Sequencing used blood. These TCRs come from a girl aged 10 to 17 with multiple sclerosis.

The J gene is TRBJ1-1, the V gene TRBV18, with 10 bases fitting TRBD1. In germline, CDR1 is KGHSH, CDR2 LQKENI. The CDR3 contains 16 residues. V trimming: 3 bases; J trimming: 3 bases; junction bases outside the gene matches: 7. This chain's CDR3 is CASSPATGGLYTEAFF. The CDR3 DNA is TGTGCCAGCTCACCTGCGACAGGGGGCTTGTACACTGAAGCTTTCTTT.

The chain employs TRBV12-3 or TRBV12-4 and TRBJ2-5; D call uncertain. The ends were cut back, 5 bases at V and 3 bases at J, with 16 bases in the middle. CDR3 size: 15 residues. CDR3 nucleotide sequence: TGTGCCAGCAGTCCACAACATGAGATGAAAGAGACCCAGTACTTC. It yields the protein CASSPQHEMKETQYF.

This clonotype has a handful of counts. This rearrangement joins TRBV6-1 to TRBJ2-5, with unresolved D. V lost 6 bases, J lost 5 bases, and 13 bases lay in between. The CDR3 runs 13 residues. The germline V gene encodes CDR1 MNHNS and CDR2 SASEGT. The CDR3 region is CASSPLSFETQYF. The CDR3 DNA reads as TGTGCCAGCAGCCCCCTCTCCTTCGAGACCCAGTACTTC.

The chain couples TRBV9 to TRBJ2-5; 13 bases align to TRBD2. The CDR3 sequence is 16 residues long. Trimming took 0 bases from V and 5 from J; bases not matched to a gene: 4. Per the germline V gene, CDR1 is SGDLS and CDR2 is YYNGEE. The CDR3 protein is CASSVGLAGGEETQYF. CDR3 DNA: TGTGCCAGCAGCGTAGGACTAGCGGGGGGTGAGGAGACCCAGTACTTC.

A word on this clonotype: The junction departs from the called germline gene at one end, perhaps through a read error. The chain employs TRBV7-9 and TRBJ2-5, with D possibly being TRBD2 (5 bases). CDR3 length: 13 amino acids. Germline V gene lookup returns CDR1 SEHNR and CDR2 FQNEAQ (reference sequence). The CDR3 loop reads CASSPGRTEEQYF. The CDR3 DNA follows: TGCGCCAGCAGCCCCGGCCGTACGGAGGAGCAGTACTTC.

CDR3 sequence (DNA): TGTGCCAGCAGCTTAATGGGCCGCACCGGGGAGCTGTTTTTT. This encodes CASSLMGRTGELFF. This chain uses TRBV7-2 with TRBJ2-2, with D hard to call. Germline assignment: CDR1 SGHTA and CDR2 FQGNSA. The V gene lost 2 bases and the J gene lost 4 bases, with 8 bases spanning the gap. This CDR3 is built from 14 residues.

The table lists this clonotype with a few counts. The rearrangement joins TRBV12-3 or TRBV12-4 to TRBJ1-1; D is ambiguous. The length of the CDR3 is 13 residues. Between the trimmed V and J ends, which lost 3 bases and 5 bases, there was a span of 10 bases. The CDR3 sequence is CASSLASSTEAFF. The CDR3 nucleotides are TGTGCCAGCAGTTTGGCCTCGTCAACTGAAGCTTTCTTT.

The chain uses TRBV14 and TRBJ2-6, with unresolved D. Germline V gives CDR1 SGHDN, CDR2 FVKESK. V was pared by 2 bases and J by 0 bases, with 17 bases between. This CDR3 contains 19 residues. The CDR3 DNA reads as TGTGCCAGCAGCCAAAAAGTCCAGCTTAGAGACTCTGGGGCCAACGTCCTGACTTTC. It yields the protein CASSQKVQLRDSGANVLTF.

The chain employs TRBV5-1 and TRBJ2-5; D gene unclear. CDR1 is SGHRS, CDR2 YFSETQ, per germline. The ends were cut back, 7 bases at V and 11 bases at J, with 24 bases in the middle. The CDR3 consists of 14 residues. The CDR3 nucleotides read TGCGCCAGCGGCCTTTCCGAATCCTACAATGAGCAGTACTTC. Protein: CASGLSESYNEQYF.

The chain carries TRBV15 and TRBJ1-2; D is ambiguous. The CDR3 consists of 11 residues. CDR1 is LNHNV, CDR2 YYDKDF, per germline (reference sequence). V was clipped by 4 bases and J by 9 bases, with 9 bases between them. Here the CDR3 DNA reads TGTGCCACCAGCAAGTTTGAGAGCTACACCTTC. As protein: CATSKFESYTF.

V gene TRBV27 combines with J gene TRBJ1-2, with D possibly matching TRBD1 (6 bases). Looked up from germline, CDR1 is MNHEY and CDR2 is SMNVEV (reference sequence). The CDR3 totals 13 residues. V was clipped by 7 bases and J by 6 bases, with 15 bases between them. CDR3 in DNA: TGTGCCAGCACTTGGGGGCAGGGGAATGGCTACACCTTC. Translating it yields CASTWGQGNGYTF.

This clonotype has just a few counts. The rearrangement uses TRBV24-1 and TRBJ2-1; TRBD1 matches at 7 bases. There are 17 residues in the CDR3. CDR1 KGHDR and CDR2 SFDVKD come from the germline V gene. V trimming: 5 bases; J trimming: 7 bases; junction bases outside the gene matches: 16. CDR3 sequence reads: CATSVDRRAIQRNEQFF. The CDR3 nucleotides read TGTGCCACCAGTGTGGACAGGAGAGCAATCCAAAGGAATGAGCAGTTCTTC.

The chain employs TRBV7-8 and TRBJ2-5; D may correspond to TRBD1 or TRBD2 (7 bases each). The ends were cut back, 2 bases at V and 9 bases at J, with 16 bases in the middle. The CDR3 totals 14 residues. The germline V gene encodes CDR1 SGHVS and CDR2 FQNEAQ. The CDR3 DNA reads as TGTGCCAGCAGCTTACAGGGGGGGGGAGCGGCCCAGTACTTC. Amino acids: CASSLQGGGAAQYF.

This clonotype appeared a few times. The chain joins TRBV5-6 to TRBJ2-3; tentative D call: TRBD1 (5 bases). The CDR3 loop spans 15 amino acids. The germline CDR1 and CDR2 sequences are SGHDT and YYEEEE. Deletions cut 0 bases from V and 6 bases from J, with 14 bases between. Written as DNA, the CDR3 is TGTGCCAGCAGCTTGGCCAGGGCTAGTGATGATACGCAGTATTTT. Protein: CASSLARASDDTQYF.

The chain recombines TRBV7-8 with TRBJ1-2; weak D call: TRBD1 (5 bases). Trimming took off 5 bases at V and 10 bases at J, with 17 bases between the two ends. CDR1 and CDR2 (germline): SGHVS, FQNEAQ. The CDR3 consists of 13 residues. CDR3 DNA sequence: TGTGCCAGCAGCCCAGGACGGGGGGACCTCTACACCTTC. Translated: CASSPGRGDLYTF.

The chain has TRBV28 and TRBJ2-7, with D possibly being TRBD1 (6 bases). Germline CDR1 MDHEN, CDR2 SYDVKM. Trimming removed 5 bases from V and 1 base from J, with 12 bases in between. CDR3 size: 14 residues. CDR3 amino acids: CASSGGQPSYEQYF. CDR3 DNA sequence: TGTGCCAGCAGTGGGGGCCAACCATCCTACGAGCAGTACTTC.

The V call is TRBV10-3, the J call TRBJ2-1, with 7 bases fitting TRBD1. The J call could be wrong; TRBJ2-7 is a better fit for the DNA end. Germline lookup yields CDR1 ENHRY and CDR2 SYGVKD. CDR3 length equals 13 residues. CDR3 sequence: CAIAPGQSYEQYF. CDR3 in DNA: TGTGCCATCGCCCCGGGACAGAGCTACGAGCAGTACTTC.

This clonotype has more than one count but fewer than ten. The genes are TRBV9 and TRBJ2-1; D is ambiguous. V gave up 0 bases and J gave up 7 bases, with 17 bases separating them. Germline CDR1 is SGDLS and CDR2 is YYNGEE. This CDR3 has 16 residues. CDR3 residues: CASSVAVTTPGNEQFF. CDR3 nucleotide sequence: TGTGCCAGCAGCGTAGCTGTTACGACGCCCGGAAATGAGCAGTTCTTC.